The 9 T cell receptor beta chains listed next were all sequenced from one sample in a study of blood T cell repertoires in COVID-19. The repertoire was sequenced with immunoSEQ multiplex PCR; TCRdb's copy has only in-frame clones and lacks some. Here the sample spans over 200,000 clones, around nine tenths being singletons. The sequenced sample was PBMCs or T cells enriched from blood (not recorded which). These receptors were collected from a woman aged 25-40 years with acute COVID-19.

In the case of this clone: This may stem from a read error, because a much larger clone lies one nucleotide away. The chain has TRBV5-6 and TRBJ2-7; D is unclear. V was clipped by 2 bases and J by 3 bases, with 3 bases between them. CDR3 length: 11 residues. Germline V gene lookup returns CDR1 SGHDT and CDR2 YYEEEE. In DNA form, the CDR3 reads TGTGCCAGCAGCTTATACTACGAGCAGTACTTC. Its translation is CASSLYYEQYF.

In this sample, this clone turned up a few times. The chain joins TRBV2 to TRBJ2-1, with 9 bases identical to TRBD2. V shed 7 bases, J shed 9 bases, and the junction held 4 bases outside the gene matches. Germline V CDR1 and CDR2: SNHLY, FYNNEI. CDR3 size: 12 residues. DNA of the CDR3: TGTGCCAGCACAGGCGGGAGGGGTGAGCAGTTCTTC. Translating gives CASTGGRGEQFF. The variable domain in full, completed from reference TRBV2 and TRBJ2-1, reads EPEVTQTPSHQVTQMGQEVILRCVPISNHLYFYWYRQILGQKVEFLVSFYNNEISEKSEIFDDQFSVERPDGSNFTLKIRSTKLEDSAMYFCASTGGRGEQFFGPGTRLTVL.

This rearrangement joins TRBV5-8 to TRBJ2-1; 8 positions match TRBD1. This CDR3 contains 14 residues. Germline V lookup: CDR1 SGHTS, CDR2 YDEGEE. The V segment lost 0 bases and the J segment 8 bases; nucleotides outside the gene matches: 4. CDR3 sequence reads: CASSLGQGNYEQFF. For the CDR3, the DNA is TGTGCCAGCAGCTTGGGACAGGGGAACTATGAGCAGTTCTTC.

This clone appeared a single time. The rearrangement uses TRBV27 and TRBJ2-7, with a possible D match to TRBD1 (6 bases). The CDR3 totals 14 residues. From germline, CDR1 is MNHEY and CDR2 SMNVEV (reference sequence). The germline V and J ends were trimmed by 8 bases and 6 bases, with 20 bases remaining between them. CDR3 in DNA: TGTGCCAGCCAGAGAGGGGGACCATATTCCGAGCAGTACTTC. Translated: CASQRGGPYSEQYF.

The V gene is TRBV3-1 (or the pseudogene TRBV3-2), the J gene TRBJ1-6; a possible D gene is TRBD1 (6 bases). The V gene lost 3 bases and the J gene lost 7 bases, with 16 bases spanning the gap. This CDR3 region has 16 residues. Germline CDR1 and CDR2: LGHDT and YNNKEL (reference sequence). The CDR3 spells CASSQSARTANSPLHF. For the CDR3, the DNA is TGTGCCAGCAGCCAGTCCGCGAGGACAGCAAATTCACCCCTCCACTTT.

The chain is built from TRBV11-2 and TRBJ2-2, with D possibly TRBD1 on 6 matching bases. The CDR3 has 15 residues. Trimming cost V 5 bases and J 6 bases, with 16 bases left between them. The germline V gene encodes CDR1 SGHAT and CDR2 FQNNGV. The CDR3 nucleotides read TGTGCCAGCAGCGCAGACAGGATTCCGGCCGGGGAGCTGTTTTTT. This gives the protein CASSADRIPAGELFF.

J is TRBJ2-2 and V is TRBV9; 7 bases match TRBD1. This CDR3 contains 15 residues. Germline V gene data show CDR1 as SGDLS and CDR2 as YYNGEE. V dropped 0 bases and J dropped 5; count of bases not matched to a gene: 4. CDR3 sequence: CASSVESGGTGELFF. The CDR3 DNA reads TGTGCCAGCAGCGTAGAGTCAGGGGGAACCGGGGAGCTGTTTTTT.

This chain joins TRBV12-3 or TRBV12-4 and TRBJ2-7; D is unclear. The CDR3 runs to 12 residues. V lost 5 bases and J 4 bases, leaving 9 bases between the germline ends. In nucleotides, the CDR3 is TGTGCCAGCAGTCCGACTGGGTACGAGCAGTACTTC. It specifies CASSPTGYEQYF.

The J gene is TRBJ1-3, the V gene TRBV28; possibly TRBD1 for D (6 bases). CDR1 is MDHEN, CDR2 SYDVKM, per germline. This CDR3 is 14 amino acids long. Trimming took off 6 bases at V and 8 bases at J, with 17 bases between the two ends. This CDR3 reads CASSLARGVDTIYF. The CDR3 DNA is TGTGCCAGCAGCCTGGCCAGGGGTGTGGACACCATATATTTT.